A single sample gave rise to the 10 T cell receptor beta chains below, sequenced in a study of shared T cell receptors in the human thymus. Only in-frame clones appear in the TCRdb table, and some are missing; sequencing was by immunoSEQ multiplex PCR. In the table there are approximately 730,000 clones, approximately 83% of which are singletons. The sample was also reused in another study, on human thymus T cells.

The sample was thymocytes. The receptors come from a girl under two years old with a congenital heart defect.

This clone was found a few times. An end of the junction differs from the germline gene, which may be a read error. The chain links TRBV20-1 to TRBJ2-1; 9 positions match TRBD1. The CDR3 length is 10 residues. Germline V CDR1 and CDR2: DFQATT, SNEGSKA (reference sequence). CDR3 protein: CSASTGGSLF. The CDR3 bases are TGCAGTGCTTCCACAGGGGGCTCGCTCTTC.

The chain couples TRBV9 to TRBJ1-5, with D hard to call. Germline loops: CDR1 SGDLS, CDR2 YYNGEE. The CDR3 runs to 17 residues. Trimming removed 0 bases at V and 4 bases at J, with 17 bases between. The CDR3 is CASSVESNPSPNQPQHF. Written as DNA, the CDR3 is TGTGCCAGCAGCGTAGAGAGTAATCCCTCCCCGAATCAGCCCCAGCATTTT.

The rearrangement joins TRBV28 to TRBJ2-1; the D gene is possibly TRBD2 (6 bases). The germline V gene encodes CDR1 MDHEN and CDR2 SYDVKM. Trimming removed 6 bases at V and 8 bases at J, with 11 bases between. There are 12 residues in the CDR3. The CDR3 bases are TGTGCCAGCAGCCGACTAGGACATGAGCAGTTCTTC. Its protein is CASSRLGHEQFF.

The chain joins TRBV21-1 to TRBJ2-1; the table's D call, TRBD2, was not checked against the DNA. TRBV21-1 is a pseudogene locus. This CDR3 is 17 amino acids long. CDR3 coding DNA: TGTGCCAGCAGCAAAGCTAAAAGCGGGGGCCTCTACAATGAGCAGTTCTTC. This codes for CASSKAKSGGLYNEQFF.

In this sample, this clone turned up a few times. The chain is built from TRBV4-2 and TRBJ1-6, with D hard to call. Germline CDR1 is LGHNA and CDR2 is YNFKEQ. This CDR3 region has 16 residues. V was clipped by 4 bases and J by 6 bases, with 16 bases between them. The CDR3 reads CASSRRNRPGNSPLHF. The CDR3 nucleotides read TGTGCCAGCAGCCGGCGGAATCGACCGGGTAATTCACCCCTCCACTTT.

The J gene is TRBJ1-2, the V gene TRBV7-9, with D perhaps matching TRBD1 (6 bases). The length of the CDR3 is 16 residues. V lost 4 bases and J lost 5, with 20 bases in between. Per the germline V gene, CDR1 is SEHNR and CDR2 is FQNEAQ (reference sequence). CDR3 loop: CASSSLKTGFGYGYTF. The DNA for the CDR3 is TGTGCCAGCAGCTCGCTCAAAACAGGGTTCGGGTATGGCTACACCTTC.

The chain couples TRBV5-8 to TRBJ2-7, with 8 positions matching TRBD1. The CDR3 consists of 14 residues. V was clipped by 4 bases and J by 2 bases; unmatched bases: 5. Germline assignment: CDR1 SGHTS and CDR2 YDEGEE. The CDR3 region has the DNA TGTGCCAGCAGCCCAGGGGGCCCTACCTACGAGCAGTACTTC. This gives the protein CASSPGGPTYEQYF.

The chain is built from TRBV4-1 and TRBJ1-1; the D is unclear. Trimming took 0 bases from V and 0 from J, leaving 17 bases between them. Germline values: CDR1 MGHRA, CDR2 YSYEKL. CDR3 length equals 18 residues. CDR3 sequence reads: CASSQDRHLLPMNTEAFF. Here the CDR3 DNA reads TGCGCCAGCAGCCAAGATCGCCACCTTCTACCCATGAACACTGAAGCTTTCTTT.

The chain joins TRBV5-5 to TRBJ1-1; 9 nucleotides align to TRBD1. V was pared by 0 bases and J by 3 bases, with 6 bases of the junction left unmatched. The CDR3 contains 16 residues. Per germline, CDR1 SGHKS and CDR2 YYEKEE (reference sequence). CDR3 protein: CASSLEGQGNDTEAFF. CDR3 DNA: TGTGCCAGCAGCTTGGAGGGACAGGGCAACGACACTGAAGCTTTCTTT. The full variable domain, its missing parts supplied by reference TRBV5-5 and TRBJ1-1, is DAGVTQSPTHLIKTRGQQVTLRCSPISGHKSVSWYQQVLGQGPQFIFQYYEKEERGRGNFPDRFSARQFPNYSSELNVNALLLGDSALYLCASSLEGQGNDTEAFFGQGTRLTVV.

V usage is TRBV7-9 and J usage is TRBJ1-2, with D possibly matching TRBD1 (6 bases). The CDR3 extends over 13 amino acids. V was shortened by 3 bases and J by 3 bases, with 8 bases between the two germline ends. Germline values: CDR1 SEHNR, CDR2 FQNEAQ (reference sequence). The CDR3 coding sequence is TGTGCCAGCAGCTTGAGACAGGACTATGGCTACACCTTC. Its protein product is CASSLRQDYGYTF.